The 13 T cell receptor beta chains below come from one sample, sequenced in a study of CD8 T cells in Susac syndrome. Reverse transcription of roughly 0.45 to 1 ug RNA used random hexamers. TCRdb reanalysed the immunoSEQ multiplex PCR reads using MiXCR and keeps one entry per CDR3 protein. The data show roughly 200,000 distinct CDR3 sequences, 85% to 95% seen once. Sequencing used CD4+ T cells from PBMCs. Source of these receptors: a human donor with multiple sclerosis.

This clonotype was picked up one time. The J gene is TRBJ1-1, the V gene TRBV29-1; D gene uncertain. The CDR3 is 12 residues long. Germline-derived CDR1 and CDR2 are SQVTM and ANQGSEA. V was clipped by 4 bases and J by 2 bases, with 8 bases between them. This CDR3 is CSVGQINTEAFF. Here the CDR3 DNA reads TGCAGCGTTGGACAAATCAACACTGAAGCTTTCTTT.

This chain uses TRBV29-1 with TRBJ1-1; possibly TRBD1 for D (5 bases). The CDR3 is 13 residues long. V gave up 3 bases and J gave up 1 base, with 9 bases separating them. Germline V CDR1 and CDR2: SQVTM, ANQGSEA. CDR3 in amino acids: CSVERGSNTEAFF. The CDR3 DNA reads as TGCAGCGTTGAGCGGGGCTCGAACACTGAAGCTTTCTTT.

V gene TRBV7-6 combines with J gene TRBJ2-5; 7 bases line up with TRBD1. The CDR3 is 13 amino acids. Germline V gives CDR1 SGHVS, CDR2 FNYEAQ. V was pared by 1 base and J by 5 bases, with 1 base of the junction left unmatched. The CDR3 DNA sequence: TGTGCCAGCAGCTTAGTACAGGGGGAGACCCAGTACTTC. This gives the protein CASSLVQGETQYF. Variable domain in full (rest from reference TRBV7-6 and TRBJ2-5): GAGVSQSPRYKVTKRGQDVALRCDPISGHVSLYWYRQALGQGPEFLTYFNYEAQQDKSGLPNDRFSAERPEGSISTLTIQRTEQRDSAMYRCASSLVQGETQYFGPGTRLLVL.

The V and J genes are TRBV5-1 and TRBJ2-4; TRBD1 aligns across 9 bases. V trimming: 4 bases; J trimming: 1 base; junction bases outside the gene matches: 3. There are 15 residues in the CDR3. Germline V gene data show CDR1 as SGHRS and CDR2 as YFSETQ. The CDR3 sequence is CASSRTGGAKNIQYF. CDR3 in DNA: TGCGCCAGCAGCCGAACAGGGGGCGCCAAAAACATTCAGTACTTC.

This clonotype was counted once. The chain links TRBV29-1 to TRBJ2-1, with D possibly matching TRBD2 (6 bases). Germline assignment: CDR1 SQVTM and CDR2 ANQGSEA. The V end was cut by 5 bases, the J end by 12 bases, with 17 bases between. The CDR3 runs 12 residues. The CDR3 coding sequence is TGCAGCGTTCTTGGGGAGGATGGGGGGCAGTTCTTC. It is translated as CSVLGEDGGQFF.

V is TRBV20-1 and J is TRBJ2-5; 8 bases fit TRBD2. The CDR3 contains 14 residues. CDR1 and CDR2 (germline): DFQATT, SNEGSKA (reference sequence). V was clipped by 6 bases and J by 4 bases; unmatched bases: 10. The CDR3 DNA sequence: TGCAGTGCCCGTGAGGTAGCGGGGATAGAGACCCAGTACTTC. It translates to CSAREVAGIETQYF.

The J gene is TRBJ2-3, the V gene TRBV3-1; TRBD2 might be the D (6 bases). V was shortened by 1 base and J by 8 bases, with 16 bases between the two germline ends. This CDR3 comprises 15 residues. Germline V gives CDR1 LGHDT, CDR2 YNNKEL (reference sequence). The CDR3 coding sequence is TGTGCCAGCAGCCAAGGGGTCCCGGGAGAAGGTACGCAGTATTTT. Amino acids: CASSQGVPGEGTQYF.

The CDR3 sequence: CSASFTGAGETQYF. The CDR3 bases are TGCAGCGCCAGCTTCACAGGGGCTGGAGAGACCCAGTACTTC. The chain recombines TRBV29-1 with TRBJ2-5, with 7 bases fitting TRBD1. The CDR3 totals 14 residues. V lost 7 bases and J lost 4; bases outside the gene matches: 12. Germline CDR1 is SQVTM and CDR2 is ANQGSEA.

In this sample, this clonotype turned up once. V and J are TRBV5-6 and TRBJ1-5; D is unclear. This CDR3 is 16 amino acids long. Germline CDR1 and CDR2: SGHDT and YYEEEE. The V end was cut by 2 bases, the J end by 1 base, with 13 bases between. The CDR3 reads CASSFGLLRSNQPQHF. Here the CDR3 DNA reads TGTGCCAGCAGCTTTGGACTACTAAGGAGCAATCAGCCCCAGCATTTT.

This clonotype was observed a handful of times. The chain employs TRBV18 and TRBJ2-7, with TRBD1 identical over 8 bases. Per the germline V gene, CDR1 is KGHSH and CDR2 is LQKENI. There are 14 residues in the CDR3. The J segment lost 2 bases and the V segment lost 3 bases, leaving 3 bases of the junction unmatched. The CDR3 reads CASSPDRGPYEQYF. The CDR3 region has the DNA TGTGCCAGCTCACCTGACAGGGGACCCTACGAGCAGTACTTC.

The chain carries TRBV27 and TRBJ2-1; D may be TRBD1 or TRBD2 (5 bases each). Germline loops: CDR1 MNHEY, CDR2 SMNVEV (reference sequence). The CDR3 spans 12 residues. The V and J ends lost 6 bases and 5 bases respectively, with 8 bases between them. The chain's CDR3 is CASRGRNNEQFF. DNA of the CDR3: TGTGCCAGCAGGGGACGTAACAATGAGCAGTTCTTC.

The gene calls are TRBV20-1 and TRBJ1-5; 7 bases map to TRBD1. The length of the CDR3 is 14 residues. Trimming at V came to 5 bases and at J to 3 bases, leaving 7 bases not matched to a gene. Per germline, CDR1 DFQATT and CDR2 SNEGSKA (reference sequence). The CDR3 sequence is CSAFTGAANQPQHF. CDR3 DNA: TGCAGTGCTTTCACAGGGGCGGCCAATCAGCCCCAGCATTTT.

V is TRBV5-6 and J is TRBJ2-4; D may be TRBD2 (6 bases). The CDR3 extends over 12 amino acids. V was trimmed by 8 bases and J by 6 bases, leaving 12 bases between them. Germline values: CDR1 SGHDT, CDR2 YYEEEE. The CDR3, as DNA: TGTGCCAGTGCAGGGAGGAGAAACATTCAGTACTTC. It codes for CASAGRRNIQYF.